One T cell receptor (beta chain) is described in this entry. Profiling relied on immunoSEQ multiplex PCR, and the TCRdb table lists in-frame clones only, not all of them. The repertoire holds under 300,000 clones, 60% to 75% seen once, with about 16% in the top ten. The CDR3 is 13 residues long. The germline V and J ends were trimmed by 4 bases and 3 bases, with 7 bases remaining between them. Germline-derived CDR1 and CDR2 are ENHRY and SYGVKD. The entry originates in a study of cytotoxic CD8 clonotypes in ibrutinib-treated CLL. Sample: PBMCs, taken after 24 months of ibrutinib treatment. The clonotype was recovered from a human donor with chronic lymphocytic leukemia. The rearrangement joins TRBV10-3 to TRBJ2-1; D remains ambiguous. The CDR3 DNA follows: TGTGCCATCAGTGCCGCTAGCTACAATGAGCAGTTCTTC. It specifies CAISAASYNEQFF.